This T cell receptor (beta chain) is from a study of T cells in Graves' hyperthyroidism and ophthalmopathy. Overall study context: Peripheral blood draws took place at initial diagnosis, ahead of any treatment. Regarding the study as a whole: Using 13 V-J features, a model discriminated ophthalmopathy from stable hyperthyroidism. Blood also carried most thyroid clonotypes expanded above 0.001.

In this sample, this clonotype turned up a few times. What it binds is not known. Amplified regions were TCR beta CDR3 sequences from RNA transcripts. HTBI primers drove first-round RT-PCR of the TCR CDR3. TCRdb reprocessed the multiplex PCR reads with MiXCR, giving one entry per CDR3 protein. The profile shows about 360,000 distinct CDR3 sequences, around 14% of them singletons. The CDR3 runs to 12 residues. CDR1 ENHRY and CDR2 SYGVKD come from the germline V gene. With 4 bases removed from V and 8 bases from J, the gap between germline ends came to 9 bases. This clonotype originated in a woman between 18 and 30 years old with Graves' hyperthyroidism. Sequenced input: blood. The genes are TRBV10-3 and TRBJ2-1; weak D call: TRBD2 (5 bases). CDR3 sequence reads: CAISAERDEQFF. CDR3 DNA sequence: TGTGCCATCAGTGCAGAGAGGGATGAGCAGTTCTTC.